The clone carrying this T cell receptor beta chain showed up just a few times. Its antigen is not identified. They built TCR cDNA with 5'RACE template switching, a step that put in a universal primer site and UMIs. TCRdb reprocessed the 5' RACE reads with MiXCR, giving one entry per CDR3 protein. The top ten clones hold about 0.9% of a sample with 200,000 to 250,000 distinct CDR3 sequences, around 7% of them seen once. These data originate in a study of T cells after yellow fever vaccination. Study-wide background: SMART-Seq v4 Ultra Low Input prepared the low-cell-number fractions.

Study-level findings and limits: Within FACS-sorted repertoires, abundant clonotypes contaminating from the bulk population could be present. Most clones from primary vaccination were detected again post-booster (about 95% CD4, 88% CD8).

The ends were cut back, 3 bases at V and 1 base at J, with 15 bases in the middle. CDR3 length: 15 residues. CDR1 and CDR2 from the germline V gene are DFQATT and SNEGSKA (reference sequence). The sequence came from a young man who received the YFV17D yellow fever vaccine. V usage is TRBV20-1 and J usage is TRBJ2-5, with D unclear. This specimen was CD4+ T cells sorted from PBMCs, taken 15 days after the yellow fever booster vaccination. CDR3 region: CSARGVAAAQETQYF. In DNA form, the CDR3 reads TGCAGTGCTAGGGGCGTCGCGGCGGCCCAAGAGACCCAGTACTTC.